This section outlines one T cell receptor beta chain sequence together with its context. The antigen is unknown. Germline V lookup: CDR1 SGHRS, CDR2 YFSETQ. J gave up 4 bases and V 2 bases, and 5 bases lay outside the gene matches. The CDR3 extends over 15 amino acids. Each of the CD4+ naive, central memory, regulatory and stem cell-like memory populations was sorted via CD45RO/CCR7/CD25/CD127/CD95/CD27. This entry is derived from a study of beta chain features in type 1 diabetes. Study-wide findings and caveats: TCRB CDR3 length was moderately but significantly reduced in all four CD4+ subsets of Type 1 diabetes patients. Possible PCR preference for shorter templates applied equally to patients and controls. Whether TCRB rearrangement is influenced by HLA type went unresolved here.

The isolated RNA, all of it, was reverse transcribed, so expressed TCRB transcripts were what got sequenced. There were approximately 3.5 million reads on average in the naive, central memory and regulatory T cell samples. Repertoires were generated with immunoSEQ multiplex PCR, while TCRdb's copy carries only in-frame clones and drops some. The data hold around 650,000 clones, with over 10% observed a single time. The specimen was naive CD4+ T cells from blood. The sequence was obtained from a man aged 25-45 years with type 1 diabetes. The chain has TRBV5-1 and TRBJ1-4; 7 nucleotides line up with TRBD1. The CDR3: CASSLPTGFNEKLFF. CDR3 in DNA: TGCGCCAGCAGCTTACCGACAGGGTTTAATGAAAAACTGTTTTTT.